These 16 T cell receptor beta chains were all obtained from the same sample, sequenced in a study of identical twins. TCRdb used MiXCR to reprocess the 5' RACE reads, holding one entry per CDR3 protein. Of a few hundred thousand distinct CDR3 sequences detected, about 13% appear once; the ten largest clones hold about 0.94%. Another study also made use of these data, one on yellow fever vaccine responses in identical twins.

What was sequenced was CD4+ T cells sorted from blood. These receptors were obtained from a woman under 30 in good health.

This chain uses TRBV7-2 with TRBJ2-2; 7 positions agree with TRBD1. The CDR3 runs to 15 residues. Germline V CDR1 and CDR2: SGHTA, FQGNSA. V was pared by 6 bases and J by 4 bases, with 8 bases of the junction left unmatched. CDR3 sequence (DNA): TGTGCCAGCAGGTCTAGGGACAGCCCCACCGGGGAGCTGTTTTTT. Amino acid sequence: CASRSRDSPTGELFF.

This clonotype was observed once. CDR3 residues: CASSGLAGISEQYF. The CDR3 DNA reads as TGTGCCAGCAGCGGACTAGCGGGGATCTCCGAGCAGTACTTC. This chain connects TRBV12-3 or TRBV12-4 to TRBJ2-7; the match to TRBD2 covers 12 bases. CDR3 length: 14 residues. The trim removed 6 bases at V and 6 bases at J, leaving 6 bases unmatched.

The chain joins TRBV7-2 to TRBJ1-5; TRBD1 aligns across 8 bases. V shed 5 bases, J shed 4 bases, and the junction held 4 bases outside the gene matches. CDR1 SGHTA and CDR2 FQGNSA come from the germline V gene. This CDR3 spans 14 amino acids. Written as DNA, the CDR3 is TGTGCCAGCAGCCCGGACAGGGCTAATCAGCCCCAGCATTTT. The encoded protein is CASSPDRANQPQHF.

Many counts were recorded for this clonotype. This chain uses TRBV4-1 with TRBJ2-4; 8 nucleotides line up with TRBD2. With V trimmed by 4 bases and J by 7 bases, 15 bases remained unmatched. This CDR3 region has 17 residues. CDR1 and CDR2 (germline): MGHRA, YSYEKL. The CDR3 here is CASSRSGLALLGNIQYF. The CDR3 DNA reads as TGCGCCAGCAGCCGCAGCGGACTAGCCTTATTAGGGAACATTCAGTACTTC.

This chain joins TRBV24-1 and TRBJ2-7; the D gene is possibly TRBD2 (5 bases). CDR3 length equals 18 residues. V was cut by 3 bases and J by 4 bases, with 24 bases left in between. Germline assignment: CDR1 KGHDR and CDR2 SFDVKD. The CDR3 sequence: CATSDPDKLEIGVYEQYF. As DNA, the CDR3 is TGTGCCACCAGTGATCCCGACAAGCTGGAGATCGGGGTGTACGAGCAGTACTTC.

This chain uses TRBV4-2 with TRBJ1-5; TRBD1 agrees at 7 bases. Germline V gene sequence: CDR1 LGHNA, CDR2 YNFKEQ. The CDR3 has 15 amino acids. V lost 8 bases and J lost 2; bases outside the gene matches: 9. CDR3 protein: CASSQGGQGNQPQHF. The CDR3 bases are TGTGCCAGCTCGCAAGGCGGACAGGGCAATCAGCCCCAGCATTTT.

This sequence joins TRBV12-3 or TRBV12-4 and TRBJ1-5; D is possibly TRBD1 (6 bases). This CDR3 is built from 15 residues. Trimming left V 2 bases short and J 6 bases short, with 14 bases between. The CDR3 region has the DNA TGTGCCAGCAGTTTACCGGGGGCTAGGCCTCAGCCCCAGCATTTT. This codes for CASSLPGARPQPQHF.

This clonotype was seen a handful of times. Germline and junction disagree at one end, which may indicate a read error. The chain recombines TRBV7-7 with TRBJ2-5, with 7 bases aligning to TRBD1. CDR1 is SSHAT and CDR2 is FNYEAQ in the germline V gene (reference sequence). The length of the CDR3 is 15 residues. The CDR3 region is CASSLGPTGLDSQYF. The CDR3 DNA reads as TGTGCTAGCAGCTTAGGACCGACAGGGCTGGACTCCCAGTACTTC. The whole variable domain, remainder taken from reference TRBV7-7 and TRBJ2-5, is GAGVSQSPRYKVTKRGQDVTLRCDPISSHATLYWYQQALGQGPEFLTYFNYEAQPDKSGLPSDRFSAERPEGSISTLTIQRTEQRDSAMYRCASSLGPTGLDSQYFGPGTRLLVL.

This clonotype was recorded many times. The chain joins TRBV20-1 to TRBJ1-3; D gene ambiguous. This CDR3 has 13 amino acids. Germline V gene data show CDR1 as DFQATT and CDR2 as SNEGSKA (reference sequence). V lost 1 base to trimming and J lost 3 bases, with 7 bases between them. For the CDR3, the DNA is TGCAGTGCTAGAGCGGGTTATGGAAACACCATATATTTT. It specifies CSARAGYGNTIYF.

This clonotype has a handful of counts. The chain links TRBV2 to TRBJ2-2, with D tentatively TRBD2 (5 bases). The germline CDR1 and CDR2 sequences are SNHLY and FYNNEI. The CDR3 covers 14 residues. The ends were cut back, 5 bases at V and 4 bases at J, with 11 bases in the middle. CDR3 residues: CASSWQRATGELFF. The CDR3 DNA follows: TGTGCCAGCAGTTGGCAGAGGGCCACCGGGGAGCTGTTTTTT.

This chain uses TRBV11-2 with TRBJ2-5; 11 bases fit TRBD2. With V trimmed by 0 bases and J by 8 bases, 5 bases remained unmatched. Germline CDR1 reads SGHAT; CDR2 reads FQNNGV. The CDR3 is 15 residues long. CDR3 region: CASSLDSTSGITQYF. The CDR3 nucleotides read TGTGCCAGCAGCTTAGACTCGACTAGCGGGATAACCCAGTACTTC.

This clonotype was picked up a small number of times. V and J are TRBV10-3 and TRBJ1-5; no firm D call. V gave up 5 bases and J gave up 0 bases, with 8 bases separating them. CDR1 ENHRY and CDR2 SYGVKD come from the germline V gene. The CDR3 extends over 14 amino acids. The CDR3 protein is CAISPGFSNQPQHF. The CDR3 DNA sequence: TGTGCCATCAGTCCCGGTTTTAGCAATCAGCCCCAGCATTTT.

This chain uses TRBV28 with TRBJ2-1, with 12 bases that match TRBD2. The length of the CDR3 is 16 residues. CDR1 is MDHEN, CDR2 SYDVKM, per germline. The V segment lost 5 bases and the J segment 10 bases; nucleotides outside the gene matches: 12. The CDR3 here is CASSPLLAGGRREQFF. CDR3 bases: TGTGCCAGCAGTCCCCTCCTAGCGGGGGGGCGTAGAGAGCAGTTCTTC.

The table lists this clonotype with a few counts. The rearrangement links TRBV30 to TRBJ2-2; 7 bases line up with TRBD1. The CDR3 covers 17 residues. CDR1 GTSNPN and CDR2 SVGIG come from the germline V gene (reference sequence). Unmatched junction bases numbered 16, after V lost 5 bases and J lost 4 bases. CDR3 residues: CAWGGSAGQVGTGELFF. For the CDR3, the DNA is TGTGCCTGGGGTGGGAGCGCTGGACAGGTGGGCACCGGGGAGCTGTTTTTT.

This clonotype was observed at least ten times. The V call is TRBV9, the J call TRBJ2-1; 7 nucleotides agree with TRBD1. The CDR3 is 16 residues long. The junction had 13 bases not matched to a gene; V was cut back by 4 bases and J by 6 bases. Germline V gene sequence: CDR1 SGDLS, CDR2 YYNGEE. CDR3 amino acids: CASSTSTGKKSNEQFF. The CDR3 bases are TGTGCCAGCAGCACCTCGACAGGGAAAAAAAGCAATGAGCAGTTCTTC.

The chain joins TRBV4-3 to TRBJ2-5; 8 bases match TRBD2. Germline CDR1 is LGHNA and CDR2 is YSLEER. V lost 0 bases to trimming and J lost 4 bases; unmatched junction nucleotides: 13. This CDR3 has 18 amino acids. The CDR3 loop reads CASSQDLFSGRGVETQYF. DNA for the CDR3: TGCGCCAGCAGCCAAGATTTATTCAGCGGGAGAGGGGTAGAGACCCAGTACTTC.